This T cell receptor (beta chain) was observed in a study of tumor-infiltrating lymphocytes in localized non-small cell lung cancer. At the level of the study: Several tumor histologies, both smoking statuses, and some post-neoadjuvant chemotherapy samples were included.

Sequencing used immunoSEQ multiplex PCR; TCRdb keeps in-frame clones, though not all of them. The profile shows roughly 24,000 clones, approximately 64% of them singletons. CDR1 and CDR2 (germline): MNHEY, SMNVEV (reference sequence). This CDR3 has 15 amino acids. V lost 4 bases and J lost 3, with 13 bases in between. V gene TRBV27 combines with J gene TRBJ2-1, with D perhaps matching TRBD2 (6 bases). The sequenced material came from lung tumor tissue. This TCR came from a human donor with non-small cell lung cancer. The CDR3 DNA reads as TGTGCCAGCAGTTCATGGGACTCCTTCTACAATGAGCAGTTCTTC. It specifies CASSSWDSFYNEQFF.